These T cell receptor beta chains were read from a single sample in a study of T cell responses to AZD1222 COVID-19 vaccine. Repertoires were generated with immunoSEQ multiplex PCR, while TCRdb's copy carries only in-frame clones and drops some. The table lists about 150,000 clones, 80% to 90% of them singletons. Sequenced here: peripheral blood, sampled on day 0 of AZD1222 vaccination. Receptors were obtained from an adult in good health. CDR3s include the opening cysteine and the closing phenylalanine or tryptophan. A D gene is named only where the DNA matches it firmly. Rows give clone size only sometimes, using once, few, many, or a class for an expanded clone.

>TRBJ1-4|TRBD1|TRBV25-1|.
TGTGCCAGCAGTGAAGGGACAGGGGTGATTGAAAAACTGTTTTTT
CASSEGTGVIEKLFF
>TRBJ2-3|TRBD2|TRBV4-2|.
TGTGCCAGCAGCCCTAGGTTTAGCGGGGGGGACACAGATACGCAGTATTTT
CASSPRFSGGDTDTQYF
>TRBJ1-2|TRBD1|TRBV9|.
TGTGCCAGCAGCTCCGGGACAGGGGGAAAATTCTATGGCTACACCTTC
CASSSGTGGKFYGYTF
>TRBJ2-7|.|TRBV2|.
TGTGCCAGCGGCACAGGTCGGTACGAGCAGTACTTC
CASGTGRYEQYF
>TRBJ2-1|.|TRBV19|.
TGTGCCAGTAGTGAACAGGGTCCTAACGGTGAGCAGTTCTTC
CASSEQGPNGEQFF
>TRBJ2-4|.|TRBV27|.
TGTGCCAGCAGTTTATCAGGGGCCAAAAACATTCAGTACTTC
CASSLSGAKNIQYF
>TRBJ2-7|.|TRBV28|.
TGTGCCAGCAGGGACAGCGAGTTATCCTACGAGCAGTACTTC
CASRDSELSYEQYF
>TRBJ2-7|TRBD1|TRBV7-9|.
TGTGCCAGCAGCTTAGCTCCGACAGGGGGATTCGACGAGCAGTACTTC
CASSLAPTGGFDEQYF
>TRBJ2-5|TRBD2|TRBV4-2|.
TGTGCCAGCAGCCGATTGACTAGCGGAGATCAAGAGACCCAGTACTTC
CASSRLTSGDQETQYF
>TRBJ1-1|.|TRBV19|.
TGTGCCACCGTGACGGGGGCTGGCACTGAAGCTTTCTTT
CATVTGAGTEAFF
>TRBJ1-1|.|TRBV4-3|.
TGCGCCAGCAGCCAAGAGCCACTGAACACTGAAGCTTTCTTT
CASSQEPLNTEAFF
>TRBJ1-5|.|TRBV19|.
TGTGCCAGTAACTGGGGAGACACTACGAATCAGCCCCAGCATTTT
CASNWGDTTNQPQHF
>TRBJ2-2|TRBD2|TRBV18|.
TGTGCCAGCTCCCCCGCGATCGGGACTAGCGGGGGATCGAACACCGGGGAGCTGTTTTTT
CASSPAIGTSGGSNTGELFF
>TRBJ2-1|TRBD2|TRBV19|.
TGTGCCAGTAGCATTAGCGGGGACGGAAATGAGCAGTTCTTC
CASSISGDGNEQFF
>TRBJ1-5|.|TRBV3-1/TRBV3-2|.
TGTGCCAGCAGCCAAGGGGCAGGGGCTCAGCCCCAGCATTTT
CASSQGAGAQPQHF
>TRBJ1-1|.|TRBV2|.
TGTGCCAGCTACCCGACTCTTGAAGCTTTCTTT
CASYPTLEAFF
>TRBJ2-5|TRBD1|TRBV9|.
TGTGCCAGCAGCCCCCAGACAGGGCAAGAGACCCAGTACTTC
CASSPQTGQETQYF
>TRBJ1-5|TRBD1|TRBV24-1|.
TGTGCCACCAGTGTCGATTGGGGGCCGGGACAGGGTTTCGATAGCAATCAGCCCCAGCATTTT
CATSVDWGPGQGFDSNQPQHF
>TRBJ2-1|TRBD1|TRBV19|.
TGTGCCAGTACTCCGGGACAGGGTTACAATGAGCAGTTCTTC
CASTPGQGYNEQFF
>TRBJ2-7|.|TRBV28|.
TGTGCCAGCAGAATCCCCAACTACGAGCAGTACTTC
CASRIPNYEQYF
>TRBJ2-2|TRBD1|TRBV18|.
TGTGCCAGCTCACGGCAGACAGGGGCCGTCACCGGGGAGCTGTTTTTT
CASSRQTGAVTGELFF
>TRBJ2-7|TRBD1|TRBV11-3|few
TGTGCCAGCAGCCCGACCTTCGGACAGGGAACGGGCGAGCAGTACTTC
CASSPTFGQGTGEQYF
>TRBJ1-6|.|TRBV7-3|.
TGTGCCAGCAGCTTAGAAGGTTATGGACTTGGGACTACTAATTCACCCCTCCACTTT
CASSLEGYGLGTTNSPLHF
>TRBJ2-2|TRBD1|TRBV7-2|.
TGTGCCAGCAGCTGGACAGGATCGAACACCGGGGAGCTGTTTTTT
CASSWTGSNTGELFF
>TRBJ1-5|TRBD1|TRBV7-8|.
TGTGCCAGCAGCGCCTATTTTGGGACAGAGAGCAATCAGCCCCAGCATTTT
CASSAYFGTESNQPQHF
>TRBJ1-1|.|TRBV12-2|.
TGTGCAAGTCGCTTAGAGGCTCTCGGGTCGAACACTGAAGCTTTCTTT
CASRLEALGSNTEAFF
>TRBJ2-3|.|TRBV20-1|.
TGCAGTGCTAGTTTCGTCCAAGTTGCGAAAGGCACAGATACGCAGTATTTT
CSASFVQVAKGTDTQYF
>TRBJ2-3|.|TRBV6-5|.
TGTGCCAGCTCGAGGGACGGCACAGATACGCAGTATTTT
CASSRDGTDTQYF
>TRBJ2-7|.|TRBV15|.
TGTGCCACCAGCAGAGAAGCACCCTACGAGCAGTACTTC
CATSREAPYEQYF
>TRBJ1-6|.|TRBV9|.
TGTGCCAGCAGCTTCCAGATAGGGACCTCTAATTCACCCCTCCACTTT
CASSFQIGTSNSPLHF
>TRBJ2-1|TRBD2|TRBV3-1/TRBV3-2|.
TGTGCCAGCAGTCAACATGGACTAGCGGGGGGCAGCTCCTACAATGAGCAGTTCTTC
CASSQHGLAGGSSYNEQFF
>TRBJ2-7|.|TRBV6-2/TRBV6-3|.
TGTGCCAGCAGTTACGGATGGGGGTACGAGCAGTACTTC
CASSYGWGYEQYF
>TRBJ1-1|.|TRBV5-4|.
TGTGCCAGCAGCTTGGCTCAGGGCGGTGGCACTGAAGCTTTCTTT
CASSLAQGGGTEAFF